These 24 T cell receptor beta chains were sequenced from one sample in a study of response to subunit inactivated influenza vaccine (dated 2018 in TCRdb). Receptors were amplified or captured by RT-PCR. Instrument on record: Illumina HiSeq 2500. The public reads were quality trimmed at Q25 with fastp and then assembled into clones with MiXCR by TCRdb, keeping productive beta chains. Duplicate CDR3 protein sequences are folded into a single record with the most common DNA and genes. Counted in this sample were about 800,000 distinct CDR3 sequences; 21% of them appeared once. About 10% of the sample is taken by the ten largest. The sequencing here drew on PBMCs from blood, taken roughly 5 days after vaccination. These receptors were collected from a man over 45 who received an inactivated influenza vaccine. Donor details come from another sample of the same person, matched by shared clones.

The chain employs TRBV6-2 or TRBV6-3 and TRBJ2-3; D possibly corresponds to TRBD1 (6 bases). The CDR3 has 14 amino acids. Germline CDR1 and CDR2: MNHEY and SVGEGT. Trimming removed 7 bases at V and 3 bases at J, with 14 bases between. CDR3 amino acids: CASNTGWGTDTQYF. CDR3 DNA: TGTGCCAGCAACACAGGGTGGGGAACAGATACGCAGTATTTT.

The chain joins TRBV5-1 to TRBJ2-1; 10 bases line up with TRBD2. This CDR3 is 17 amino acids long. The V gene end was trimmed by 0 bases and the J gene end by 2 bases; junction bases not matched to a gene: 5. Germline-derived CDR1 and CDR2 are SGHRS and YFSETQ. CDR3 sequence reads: CASSLGASGGTYNEQFF. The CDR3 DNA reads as TGCGCCAGCAGCTTGGGAGCTAGCGGGGGAACCTACAATGAGCAGTTCTTC.

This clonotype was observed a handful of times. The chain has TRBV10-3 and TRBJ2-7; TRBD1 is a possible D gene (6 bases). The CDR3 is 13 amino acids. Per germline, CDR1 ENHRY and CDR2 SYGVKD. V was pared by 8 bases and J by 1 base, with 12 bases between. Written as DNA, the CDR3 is TGTGCCATCGCGGACAGTGTGTCCTACGAGCAGTACTTC. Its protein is CAIADSVSYEQYF.

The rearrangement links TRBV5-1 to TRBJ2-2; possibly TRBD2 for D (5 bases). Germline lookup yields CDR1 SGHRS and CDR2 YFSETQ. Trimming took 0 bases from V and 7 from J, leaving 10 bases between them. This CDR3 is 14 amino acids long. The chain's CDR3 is CASSLGSGSGELFF. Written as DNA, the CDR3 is TGCGCCAGCAGCTTGGGGTCTGGGAGCGGGGAGCTGTTTTTT.

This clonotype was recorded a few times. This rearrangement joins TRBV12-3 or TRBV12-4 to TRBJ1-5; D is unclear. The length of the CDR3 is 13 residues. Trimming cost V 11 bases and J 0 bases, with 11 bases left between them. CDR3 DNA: TGTGCCTCAGGTTTGGGTAGCAATCAGCCCCAGCATTTT. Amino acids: CASGLGSNQPQHF.

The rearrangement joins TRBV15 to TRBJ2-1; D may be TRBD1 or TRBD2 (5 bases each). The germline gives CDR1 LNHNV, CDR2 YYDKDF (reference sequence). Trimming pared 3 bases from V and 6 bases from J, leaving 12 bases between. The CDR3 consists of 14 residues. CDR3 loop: CATSSLGPFNEQFF. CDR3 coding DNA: TGTGCCACCAGCAGTTTGGGACCTTTCAATGAGCAGTTCTTC.

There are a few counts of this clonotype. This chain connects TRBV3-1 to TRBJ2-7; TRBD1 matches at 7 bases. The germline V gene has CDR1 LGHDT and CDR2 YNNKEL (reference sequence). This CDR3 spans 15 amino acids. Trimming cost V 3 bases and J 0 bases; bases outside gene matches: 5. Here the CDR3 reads CASSHRTGFSYEQYF. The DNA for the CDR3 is TGTGCCAGCAGCCATCGGACAGGCTTCTCCTACGAGCAGTACTTC.

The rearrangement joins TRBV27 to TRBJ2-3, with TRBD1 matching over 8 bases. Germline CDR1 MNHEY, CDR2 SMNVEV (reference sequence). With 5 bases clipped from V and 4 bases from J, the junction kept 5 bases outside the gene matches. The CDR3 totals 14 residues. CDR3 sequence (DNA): TGTGCCAGCAGTAAAACAGGGGGATCAGATACGCAGTATTTT. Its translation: CASSKTGGSDTQYF.

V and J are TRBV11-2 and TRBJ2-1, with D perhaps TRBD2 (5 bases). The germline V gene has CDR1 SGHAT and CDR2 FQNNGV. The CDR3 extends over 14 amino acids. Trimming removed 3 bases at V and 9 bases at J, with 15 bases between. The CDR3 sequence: CASSFIKDGSEQFF. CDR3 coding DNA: TGTGCCAGCAGCTTTATAAAGGATGGGAGTGAGCAGTTCTTC.

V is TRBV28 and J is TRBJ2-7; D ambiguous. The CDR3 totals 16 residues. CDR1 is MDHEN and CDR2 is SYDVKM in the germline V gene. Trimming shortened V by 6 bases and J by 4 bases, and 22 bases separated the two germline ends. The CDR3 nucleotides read TGTGCCAGCAGCCAACGACGCGCCCCAGTCCAGTACGAGCAGTACTTC. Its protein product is CASSQRRAPVQYEQYF.

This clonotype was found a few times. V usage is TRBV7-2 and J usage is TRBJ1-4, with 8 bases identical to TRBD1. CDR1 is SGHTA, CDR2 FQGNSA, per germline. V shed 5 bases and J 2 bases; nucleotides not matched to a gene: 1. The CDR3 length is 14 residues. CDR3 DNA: TGTGCCAGCAGCCGGACAGGGACTAATGAAAAACTGTTTTTT. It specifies CASSRTGTNEKLFF.

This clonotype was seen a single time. CDR3 loop: CASSLKGAGASQYF. The DNA of the CDR3 is TGCGCCAGCAGCTTGAAAGGGGCGGGAGCCTCGCAGTATTTT. V and J are TRBV5-1 and TRBJ2-3; 7 positions match TRBD2. The length of the CDR3 is 14 residues. V lost 1 base, J lost 10 bases, and 9 bases stayed unmatched. Germline V lookup: CDR1 SGHRS, CDR2 YFSETQ.

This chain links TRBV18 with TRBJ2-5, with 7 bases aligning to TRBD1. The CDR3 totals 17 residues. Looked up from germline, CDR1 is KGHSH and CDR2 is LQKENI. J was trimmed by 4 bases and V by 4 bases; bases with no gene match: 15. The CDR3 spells CASSRGLRDSWRETQYF. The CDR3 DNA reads TGTGCCAGCTCACGAGGGCTCCGGGACAGCTGGCGAGAGACCCAGTACTTC.

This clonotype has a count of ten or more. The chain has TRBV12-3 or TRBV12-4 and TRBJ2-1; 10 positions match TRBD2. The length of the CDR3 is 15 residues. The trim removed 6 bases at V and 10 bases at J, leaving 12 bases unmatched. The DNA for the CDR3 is TGTGCCAGCAGCCTCTCCGGTAGCGGGGGGCAGGAGCAGTTCTTC. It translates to CASSLSGSGGQEQFF.

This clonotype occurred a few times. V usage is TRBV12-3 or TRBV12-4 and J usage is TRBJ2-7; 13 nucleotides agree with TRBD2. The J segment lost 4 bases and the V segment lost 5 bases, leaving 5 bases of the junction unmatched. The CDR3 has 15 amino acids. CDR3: CASSLKLAGGYEQYF. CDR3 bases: TGTGCCAGCAGTCTCAAACTAGCGGGAGGGTACGAGCAGTACTTC.

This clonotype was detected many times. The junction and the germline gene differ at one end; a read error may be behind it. CDR3: CSVEEGLAGGSF. As DNA, the CDR3 is TGCAGCGTTGAAGAGGGCCTAGCGGGAGGGTCTTTT. The rearrangement links TRBV29-1 to TRBJ2-3; 12 bases map to TRBD2. CDR3 size: 12 residues. Germline CDR1 is SQVTM and CDR2 is ANQGSEA.

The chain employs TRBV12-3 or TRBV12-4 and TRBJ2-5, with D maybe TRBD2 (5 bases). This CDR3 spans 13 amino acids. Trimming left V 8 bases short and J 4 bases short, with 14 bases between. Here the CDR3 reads CASVSSAGETQYF. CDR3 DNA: TGTGCCAGCGTTAGTTCGGCGGGAGAGACCCAGTACTTC.

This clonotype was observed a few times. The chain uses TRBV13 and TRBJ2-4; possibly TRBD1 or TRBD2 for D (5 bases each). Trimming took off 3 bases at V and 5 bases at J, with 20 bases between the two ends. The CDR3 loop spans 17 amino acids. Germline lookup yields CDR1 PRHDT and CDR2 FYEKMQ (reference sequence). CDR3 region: CASSLGPGTVWENIQYF. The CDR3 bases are TGTGCCAGCAGCTTGGGACCGGGGACGGTTTGGGAAAACATTCAGTACTTC.

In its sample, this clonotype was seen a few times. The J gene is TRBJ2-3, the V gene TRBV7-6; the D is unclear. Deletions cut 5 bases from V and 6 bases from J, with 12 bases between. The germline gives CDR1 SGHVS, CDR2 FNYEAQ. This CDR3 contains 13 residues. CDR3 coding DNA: TGTGCCAGCAGCCTCACAAGGTCGGATACGCAGTATTTT. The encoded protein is CASSLTRSDTQYF.

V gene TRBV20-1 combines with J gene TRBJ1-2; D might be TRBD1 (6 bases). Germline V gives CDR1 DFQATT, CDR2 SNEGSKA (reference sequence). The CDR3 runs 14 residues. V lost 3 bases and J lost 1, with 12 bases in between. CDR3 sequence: CSASPQGDNYGYTF. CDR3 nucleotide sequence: TGCAGTGCTAGTCCACAGGGTGATAACTATGGCTACACCTTC.

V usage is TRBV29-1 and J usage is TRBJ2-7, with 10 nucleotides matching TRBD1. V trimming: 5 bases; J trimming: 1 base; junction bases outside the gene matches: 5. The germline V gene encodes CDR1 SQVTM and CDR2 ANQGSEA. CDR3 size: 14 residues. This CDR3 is CSVSPGQGSYEQYF. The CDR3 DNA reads TGCAGCGTTTCCCCGGGACAGGGGTCCTACGAGCAGTACTTC.

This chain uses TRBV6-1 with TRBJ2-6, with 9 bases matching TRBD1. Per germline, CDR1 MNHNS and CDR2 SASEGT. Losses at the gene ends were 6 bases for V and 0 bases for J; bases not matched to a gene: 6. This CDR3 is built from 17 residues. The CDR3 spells CASRGTGLLSGANVLTF. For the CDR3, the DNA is TGTGCCAGCAGGGGGACAGGGCTACTCTCTGGGGCCAACGTCCTGACTTTC.

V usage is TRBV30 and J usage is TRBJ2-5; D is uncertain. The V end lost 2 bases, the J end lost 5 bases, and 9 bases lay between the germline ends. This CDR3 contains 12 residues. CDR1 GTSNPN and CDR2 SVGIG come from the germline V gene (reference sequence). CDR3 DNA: TGTGCCTGGAGTTGGCTACGGGAGACCCAGTACTTC. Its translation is CAWSWLRETQYF. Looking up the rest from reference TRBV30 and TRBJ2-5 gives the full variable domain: SQTIHQWPATLVQPVGSPLSLECTVEGTSNPNLYWYRQAAGRGLQLLFYSVGIGQISSEVPQNLSASRPQDRQFILSSKKLLLSDSGFYLCAWSWLRETQYFGPGTRLLVL.

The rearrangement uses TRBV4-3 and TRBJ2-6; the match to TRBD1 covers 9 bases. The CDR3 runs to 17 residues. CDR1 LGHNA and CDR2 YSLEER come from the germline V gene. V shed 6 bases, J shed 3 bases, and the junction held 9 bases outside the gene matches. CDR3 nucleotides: TGCGCCAGCAGTCGACGGGACAGGGTTGGTGGGGCCAACGTCCTGACTTTC. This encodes CASSRRDRVGGANVLTF.